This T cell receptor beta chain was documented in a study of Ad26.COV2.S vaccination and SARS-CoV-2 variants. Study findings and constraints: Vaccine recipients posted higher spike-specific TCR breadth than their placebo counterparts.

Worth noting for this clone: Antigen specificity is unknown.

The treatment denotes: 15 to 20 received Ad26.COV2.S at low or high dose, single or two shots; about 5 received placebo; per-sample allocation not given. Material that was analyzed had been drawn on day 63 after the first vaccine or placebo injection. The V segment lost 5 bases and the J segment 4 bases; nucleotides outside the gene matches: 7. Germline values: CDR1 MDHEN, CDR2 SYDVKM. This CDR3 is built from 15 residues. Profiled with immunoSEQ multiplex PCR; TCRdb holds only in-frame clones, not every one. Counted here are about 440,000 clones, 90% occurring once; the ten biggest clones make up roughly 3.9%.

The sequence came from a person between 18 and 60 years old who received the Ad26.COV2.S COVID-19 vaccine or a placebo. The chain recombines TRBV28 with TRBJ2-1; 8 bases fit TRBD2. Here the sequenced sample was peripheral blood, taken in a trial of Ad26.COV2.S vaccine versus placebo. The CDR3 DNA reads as TGTGCCAGCAGTCGGCCCGGGAGGGGATACAATGAGCAGTTCTTC. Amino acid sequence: CASSRPGRGYNEQFF.